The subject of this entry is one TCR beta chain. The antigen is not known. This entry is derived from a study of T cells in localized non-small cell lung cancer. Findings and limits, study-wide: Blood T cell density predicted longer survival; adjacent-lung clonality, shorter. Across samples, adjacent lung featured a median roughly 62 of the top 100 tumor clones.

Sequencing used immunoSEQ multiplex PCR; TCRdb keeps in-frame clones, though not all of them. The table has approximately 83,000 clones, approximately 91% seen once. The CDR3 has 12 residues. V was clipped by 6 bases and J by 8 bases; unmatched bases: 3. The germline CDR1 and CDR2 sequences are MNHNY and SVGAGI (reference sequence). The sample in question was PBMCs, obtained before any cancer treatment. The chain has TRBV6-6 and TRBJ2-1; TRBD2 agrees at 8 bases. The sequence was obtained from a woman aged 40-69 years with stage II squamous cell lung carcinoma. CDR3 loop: CASSQTSDEQFF. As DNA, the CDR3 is TGTGCCAGCAGCCAGACTAGCGATGAGCAGTTCTTC.